Sequencing of this TCR beta chain was carried out in a study of T-cell reconstitution after alpha-beta-depleted transplantation in children. The authors prepared the TCRbeta library with unique molecular identifiers. In TCRdb, the PCR reads were re-called with MiXCR into one record per CDR3 protein. The table includes around 370,000 distinct CDR3 sequences, 15% to 20% detected once. Study-level results: For some patients, TCRbeta diversity was high at day 60 because of recipient T cells and thymic progenitors that survived. Newly produced T cells mostly accounted for T-cell counts and diversity one year post-transplant. Reported findings indicate that, about two months after transplant, alpha-beta T cells came from several hundred expanded clones, which were derived from non-depleted graft cells.

This clonotype appeared many times. The antigen is unknown. The V end was cut by 4 bases, the J end by 7 bases, with 14 bases between. The CDR3 has 14 amino acids. This rearrangement joins TRBV12-3 or TRBV12-4 to TRBJ1-5, with D perhaps TRBD1 (6 bases). Source: PBMCs, mostly from graft donor cells, taken 360 days after TCRalphabeta/CD19-depleted stem cell transplant. The TCR originated in a male patient between 2 and 10 years old who had a stem cell transplant for acute lymphoblastic leukemia, so the T cells may come from the graft donor. CDR3: CASSSRRGYQPQHF. DNA for the CDR3: TGTGCCAGCAGTTCCCGCAGGGGTTACCAGCCCCAGCATTTT.